This entry concerns a single T cell receptor (beta chain). The target antigen is unknown. Genomic DNA (about 2 micrograms) was obtained from cryopreserved PBMCs for construction of TCR beta libraries. This entry is derived from a study of cytotoxic CD8 clonotypes in ibrutinib-treated CLL. Study-level points and caveats: Public clonotypes proved infrequent, and on treatment they shrank or remained steady.

Produced via immunoSEQ multiplex PCR; TCRdb's table is partial and in-frame only. The sample has some 200,000 clones; roughly three quarters are singletons. The CDR3 loop spans 14 amino acids. CDR1 and CDR2 from the germline V gene are MNHEY and SVGAGI. V lost 3 bases to trimming and J lost 8 bases, with 16 bases between them. The sample consisted of PBMCs, taken after 12 months of ibrutinib treatment. The J gene is TRBJ1-1, the V gene TRBV6-5; D is unclear. The clonotype was recovered from a human donor with chronic lymphocytic leukemia. CDR3 in amino acids: CASSYSGRTEEAFF. In DNA form, the CDR3 reads TGTGCCAGCAGTTATTCAGGTCGCACGGAAGAAGCTTTCTTT.